The 28 T cell receptor beta chains reported below all come from one sample, sequenced in a study of T cell responses to AZD1222 COVID-19 vaccine. TCRdb's copy holds only in-frame clones and misses some; the assay was immunoSEQ multiplex PCR. The sample records about 150,000 clones, around 85% being singletons. Specimen: peripheral blood, collected on day 0 of AZD1222 vaccination. These receptors originate from an adult in good health.

This sequence joins TRBV7-9 and TRBJ2-3; D may be TRBD2 (6 bases). Per germline, CDR1 SEHNR and CDR2 FQNEAQ (reference sequence). Trimming took 5 bases from V and 0 from J, leaving 9 bases between them. The CDR3 contains 14 residues. CDR3 coding DNA: TGTGCCAGCAGCGAAACTAGCAGCACAGATACGCAGTATTTT. Translation gives CASSETSSTDTQYF.

This chain connects TRBV27 to TRBJ1-1; D ambiguous. Germline CDR1 is MNHEY and CDR2 is SMNVEV (reference sequence). The ends were cut back, 0 bases at V and 0 bases at J, with 8 bases in the middle. The length of the CDR3 is 15 residues. The chain's CDR3 is CASSLSSQLNTEAFF. The DNA for the CDR3 is TGTGCCAGCAGTTTATCGTCCCAGCTGAACACTGAAGCTTTCTTT.

The chain joins TRBV7-2 to TRBJ1-5, with a weak D call TRBD1 (5 bases). The germline CDR1 and CDR2 sequences are SGHTA and FQGNSA. Trimming cost V 1 base and J 1 base, with 11 bases left between them. This CDR3 spans 16 amino acids. CDR3 sequence reads: CASSLGFGGSNQPQHF. In nucleotides, the CDR3 is TGTGCCAGCAGCTTAGGGTTCGGGGGGAGCAATCAGCCCCAGCATTTT.

The CDR3 nucleotides are TGCGCCAGCAGTAGATGGGGAGAGGCCTATGGCTACACCTTC. Encoded protein: CASSRWGEAYGYTF. The chain employs TRBV23-1 and TRBJ1-2; D call uncertain. TRBV23-1 is filed as an ORF, its function uncertain. Trimming took off 5 bases at V and 4 bases at J, with 14 bases between the two ends. The length of the CDR3 is 14 residues.

V usage is TRBV3-1 (or the pseudogene TRBV3-2) and J usage is TRBJ1-6; no definite D call. This CDR3 comprises 12 residues. Deletions cut 8 bases from V and 7 bases from J, with 9 bases between. Germline CDR1 LGHDT, CDR2 YNNKEL (reference sequence). The CDR3 coding sequence is TGTGCCAGCGGGCTGATGAATTCACCCCTCCACTTT. It yields the protein CASGLMNSPLHF.

The V and J genes are TRBV19 and TRBJ1-2; D remains unclear. In germline, CDR1 is LNHDA, CDR2 SQIVND (reference sequence). Trimming pared 5 bases from V and 0 bases from J, leaving 13 bases between. CDR3 length: 15 amino acids. DNA for the CDR3: TGTGCCAGTAGTGCCTCAGTGAGAGCTAACTATGGCTACACCTTC. Translating it yields CASSASVRANYGYTF.

This clone qualifies as medium-sized. The rearrangement links TRBV28 to TRBJ1-1; D uncertain. The germline V and J ends were trimmed by 2 bases and 1 base, with 8 bases remaining between them. Germline V CDR1 and CDR2: MDHEN, SYDVKM. The CDR3 runs 14 residues. CDR3 coding DNA: TGTGCCAGCAGTTTAGGGCCAGGGAACACTGAAGCTTTCTTT. It is translated as CASSLGPGNTEAFF.

The J gene is TRBJ2-1, the V gene TRBV10-1; TRBD2 matches 9 bases. The germline gives CDR1 WNHNN, CDR2 SYGVQD (reference sequence). The CDR3 totals 16 residues. V was clipped by 0 bases and J by 2 bases; unmatched bases: 2. For the CDR3, the DNA is TGCGCCAGCAGTGAGTCCGGGACTAGCCCCTACAATGAGCAGTTCTTC. This sequence encodes CASSESGTSPYNEQFF.

This rearrangement joins TRBV7-9 to TRBJ1-1, with D unresolved. There are 13 residues in the CDR3. The V end lost 1 base, the J end lost 4 bases, and 7 bases lay between the germline ends. From germline, CDR1 is SEHNR and CDR2 FQNEAQ (reference sequence). The CDR3 nucleotides are TGTGCCAGCAGCTTAGACGGGGTCACTGAAGCTTTCTTT. It encodes CASSLDGVTEAFF. The full variable domain, rest sourced from reference TRBV7-9 and TRBJ1-1, is DTGVSQNPRHKITKRGQNVTFRCDPISEHNRLYWYRQTLGQGPEFLTYFQNEAQLEKSRLLSDRFSAERPKGSFSTLEIQRTEQGDSAMYLCASSLDGVTEAFFGQGTRLTVV.

The V call is TRBV19, the J call TRBJ2-1; 9 positions agree with TRBD2. Trimming cost V 7 bases and J 15 bases; bases outside gene matches: 10. The CDR3 sequence is 12 residues long. The germline V gene has CDR1 LNHDA and CDR2 SQIVND (reference sequence). The DNA of the CDR3 is TGTGCCAGTAATGCCATTAGCGGGAGCACGTTCTTC. Encoded protein: CASNAISGSTFF.

The chain links TRBV27 to TRBJ2-7, with TRBD1 matching over 8 bases. V gave up 5 bases and J gave up 4 bases; unmatched junction bases: 4. There are 13 residues in the CDR3. CDR1 MNHEY and CDR2 SMNVEV come from the germline V gene (reference sequence). CDR3 in amino acids: CASSPRTGYEQYF. For the CDR3, the DNA is TGTGCCAGCAGTCCCAGGACAGGGTACGAGCAGTACTTC.

The J gene is TRBJ2-5, the V gene TRBV15, with D perhaps given as TRBD1 or TRBD2 (5 bases each). V was trimmed by 4 bases and J by 6 bases, leaving 9 bases between them. CDR1 LNHNV and CDR2 YYDKDF come from the germline V gene (reference sequence). CDR3 size: 12 residues. The CDR3 nucleotides read TGTGCCACCAGCACCGTGGGACAGACCCAGTACTTC. Translation: CATSTVGQTQYF.

The chain uses TRBV30 and TRBJ1-1; possible D gene TRBD1, 5 bases. CDR1 and CDR2 from the germline V gene are GTSNPN and SVGIG (reference sequence). The CDR3 length is 16 residues. Trimming left V 0 bases short and J 6 bases short, with 20 bases between. The CDR3 sequence: CAWSVEGWWGRPEAFF. Here the CDR3 DNA reads TGTGCCTGGAGTGTAGAGGGGTGGTGGGGGAGGCCTGAAGCTTTCTTT.

This CDR3 reads CASSERGMTGRGETQYF. In nucleotides, the CDR3 is TGTGCCAGCAGTGAACGGGGGATGACAGGGCGCGGAGAGACCCAGTACTTC. This sequence joins TRBV6-1 and TRBJ2-5; D might be TRBD1 (7 bases). Trimming took 2 bases from V and 4 from J, leaving 20 bases between them. The CDR3 totals 17 residues. Germline V gives CDR1 MNHNS, CDR2 SASEGT.

This clone appeared once. The genes are TRBV27 and TRBJ2-1; D ambiguous. Germline V gene lookup returns CDR1 MNHEY and CDR2 SMNVEV (reference sequence). Trimming left V 2 bases short and J 8 bases short, with 19 bases between. The length of the CDR3 is 16 residues. The CDR3 here is CASSLLAGLLSDEQFF. CDR3 DNA sequence: TGTGCCAGCAGTTTACTCGCCGGGCTCCTGTCGGATGAGCAGTTCTTC.

The V call is TRBV6-1, the J call TRBJ1-6; D not resolved. This CDR3 spans 17 amino acids. Germline CDR1 and CDR2: MNHNS and SASEGT. Trimming took off 1 base at V and 0 bases at J, with 10 bases between the two ends. The chain's CDR3 is CASSEDGLSSYNSPLHF. Written as DNA, the CDR3 is TGTGCCAGCAGTGAAGACGGCCTCAGCTCCTATAATTCACCCCTCCACTTT.

The chain employs TRBV7-9 and TRBJ2-7, with D possibly being TRBD1 (6 bases). The CDR3 is 13 amino acids. V was trimmed by 5 bases and J by 3 bases, leaving 11 bases between them. From germline, CDR1 is SEHNR and CDR2 FQNEAQ (reference sequence). The CDR3 spells CASSPQDSYEQYF. The CDR3 coding sequence is TGTGCCAGCAGCCCCCAGGACAGCTACGAGCAGTACTTC.

This rearrangement joins TRBV11-3 to TRBJ1-2, with TRBD1 as a possible D gene (5 bases). CDR1 and CDR2 (germline): SGHNT, YENEEA. The CDR3 contains 15 residues. V lost 3 bases and J lost 0, with 11 bases in between. The CDR3 region is CASSFQDKSNYGYTF. The CDR3, as DNA: TGTGCCAGCAGCTTTCAGGACAAGTCTAACTATGGCTACACCTTC.

The chain recombines TRBV19 with TRBJ2-1, with D possibly matching TRBD2 (5 bases). Germline V gene lookup returns CDR1 LNHDA and CDR2 SQIVND (reference sequence). This CDR3 is 15 amino acids long. V lost 3 bases and J lost 0, with 9 bases in between. The CDR3 DNA reads as TGTGCCAGTAGTATGAGCGGAAACTCCTACAATGAGCAGTTCTTC. It encodes CASSMSGNSYNEQFF.

The chain couples TRBV10-3 to TRBJ1-2; D not certain. Between the trimmed V and J ends, which lost 3 bases and 0 bases, there was a span of 8 bases. Looked up from germline, CDR1 is ENHRY and CDR2 is SYGVKD. CDR3 length: 14 residues. In DNA form, the CDR3 reads TGTGCCATCAGTGATCGGCAGGCTAACTATGGCTACACCTTC. Encoded protein: CAISDRQANYGYTF.

This chain links TRBV7-9 with TRBJ2-3; 7 nucleotides line up with TRBD2. Trimming removed 5 bases from V and 6 bases from J; junction bases left unmatched: 8. Germline CDR1 SEHNR, CDR2 FQNEAQ (reference sequence). The CDR3 sequence is 14 residues long. This CDR3 reads CASSREGLVDTQYF. The CDR3 region has the DNA TGTGCCAGCAGCCGAGAAGGACTAGTGGATACGCAGTATTTT. The variable domain in full, with the rest retrieved from reference TRBV7-9 and TRBJ2-3, is DTGVSQNPRHKITKRGQNVTFRCDPISEHNRLYWYRQTLGQGPEFLTYFQNEAQLEKSRLLSDRFSAERPKGSFSTLEIQRTEQGDSAMYLCASSREGLVDTQYFGPGTRLTVL.

The CDR3 sequence: CASSEGIGRNNQPQHF. Here the CDR3 DNA reads TGTGCCAGCAGTGAAGGGATCGGGAGGAACAATCAGCCCCAGCATTTT. The rearrangement uses TRBV6-1 and TRBJ1-5; D is uncertain. The germline CDR1 and CDR2 sequences are MNHNS and SASEGT. CDR3 size: 16 residues. The V end lost 1 base, the J end lost 3 bases, and 13 bases lay between the germline ends.

The CDR3: CASRKVGSAHYEQYF. Written as DNA, the CDR3 is TGTGCCAGCAGAAAAGTGGGGAGCGCGCACTACGAGCAGTACTTC. V gene TRBV3-1 (or the pseudogene TRBV3-2) combines with J gene TRBJ2-7; possible D gene TRBD2, 5 bases. V lost 6 bases to trimming and J lost 3 bases, with 18 bases between them. Germline assignment: CDR1 LGHDT and CDR2 YNNKEL (reference sequence). CDR3 length equals 15 residues.

The chain recombines TRBV10-1 with TRBJ1-2, with a possible D match to TRBD1 (5 bases). The V and J ends lost 6 bases and 0 bases respectively, with 8 bases between them. This CDR3 is built from 13 residues. The germline V gene encodes CDR1 WNHNN and CDR2 SYGVQD (reference sequence). CDR3 coding DNA: TGCGCCAGCAGCGTGGGACCTAACTATGGCTACACCTTC. Amino acid sequence: CASSVGPNYGYTF.

The chain carries TRBV5-1 and TRBJ1-5; D not resolved. CDR3 length equals 15 residues. CDR1 SGHRS and CDR2 YFSETQ come from the germline V gene. V was pared by 2 bases and J by 2 bases, with 11 bases between. CDR3 residues: CASSFSGEGNQPQHF. The CDR3 nucleotides are TGCGCCAGCAGCTTTTCAGGAGAGGGCAATCAGCCCCAGCATTTT.

Only a few counts were recorded for this clone. This chain joins TRBV6-5 and TRBJ1-6, with TRBD1 identical over 8 bases. The J segment lost 6 bases and the V segment lost 5 bases, leaving 3 bases of the junction unmatched. The CDR3 runs to 14 residues. Per germline, CDR1 MNHEY and CDR2 SVGAGI. The CDR3 bases are TGTGCCAGCAGTAGGACAGGGTCTAATTCACCCCTCCACTTT. As protein: CASSRTGSNSPLHF.

This clone has more than one count but fewer than ten. The chain combines TRBV27 with TRBJ2-1; D call uncertain. CDR3 length equals 13 residues. Germline V CDR1 and CDR2: MNHEY, SMNVEV (reference sequence). V was pared by 6 bases and J by 1 base, with 7 bases between. The CDR3 nucleotides read TGTGCCAGCAGCCTGCGGTCCTACAATGAGCAGTTCTTC. Residues: CASSLRSYNEQFF.

This rearrangement joins TRBV7-2 to TRBJ2-7; perhaps TRBD2 as D (6 bases). The CDR3 extends over 14 amino acids. V shed 3 bases and J shed 2 bases, with 11 bases lying between them. Germline V lookup: CDR1 SGHTA, CDR2 FQGNSA. The CDR3 is CASSFGTPPYEQYF. The CDR3 bases are TGTGCCAGCAGCTTCGGGACTCCTCCCTACGAGCAGTACTTC.